These 15 T cell receptor beta chains originate from one sample sequenced in a study of somatic mutations in cytotoxic T cells in rheumatoid arthritis. Profiling relied on immunoSEQ multiplex PCR, and the TCRdb table lists in-frame clones only, not all of them. The sample consists of 13,000 or so clones, roughly 82% of them appearing once. Sample: CD8+ T cells sorted from blood. The receptor source for this set is an adult with rheumatoid arthritis.

The V call is TRBV6-5, the J call TRBJ2-1; D tentatively fits TRBD1 or TRBD2 (6 bases each). V lost 8 bases to trimming and J lost 8 bases, with 22 bases between them. This CDR3 spans 15 amino acids. Per the germline V gene, CDR1 is MNHEY and CDR2 is SVGAGI. The CDR3 here is CASAKRGLGGDEQFF. CDR3 DNA sequence: TGTGCCAGCGCCAAAAGAGGGTTGGGGGGCGATGAGCAGTTCTTC.

The chain links TRBV6-5 to TRBJ1-1; D is possibly TRBD1 (6 bases). Germline V gives CDR1 MNHEY, CDR2 SVGAGI. The CDR3 totals 13 residues. V dropped 8 bases and J dropped 0 bases, with 10 bases sitting between them. CDR3 loop: CASRDILNTEAFF. In DNA, the CDR3 is TGTGCCAGCCGGGACATCTTGAACACTGAAGCTTTCTTT.

V usage is TRBV4-1 and J usage is TRBJ2-5; no clear D gene. Trimming cost V 0 bases and J 0 bases, with 8 bases left between them. Looked up from germline, CDR1 is MGHRA and CDR2 is YSYEKL. This CDR3 has 15 amino acids. The CDR3 DNA sequence: TGCGCCAGCAGCCAAGATCGGGCATACCAAGAGACCCAGTACTTC. Amino acids: CASSQDRAYQETQYF.

This clone was seen a handful of times. V usage is TRBV7-2 and J usage is TRBJ2-7; D perhaps matches TRBD1 (6 bases). The CDR3 is 14 amino acids. Trimming removed 1 base from V and 2 bases from J, with 9 bases in between. Germline V gene lookup returns CDR1 SGHTA and CDR2 FQGNSA. CDR3 region: CASSLGQAAYEQYF. DNA for the CDR3: TGTGCCAGCAGCTTAGGACAGGCTGCCTACGAGCAGTACTTC. Together with reference TRBV7-2 and TRBJ2-7, the CDR3 gives the full variable domain: GAGVSQSPSNKVTEKGKDVELRCDPISGHTALYWYRQSLGQGLEFLIYFQGNSAPDKSGLPSDRFSAERTGGSVSTLTIQRTQQEDSAVYLCASSLGQAAYEQYFGPGTRLTVT.

This chain connects TRBV6-5 to TRBJ2-7; 9 positions agree with TRBD1. CDR3 length: 15 residues. Germline values: CDR1 MNHEY, CDR2 SVGAGI. J was trimmed by 7 bases and V by 0 bases; bases with no gene match: 7. CDR3 sequence: CASSYSGTGPLEQYF. DNA for the CDR3: TGTGCCAGCAGTTACTCCGGGACAGGGCCCCTAGAGCAGTACTTC.

Written as DNA, the CDR3 is TGCGCCAGCAGTCGAGCGGGGGGCAATCAGCCCCAGCATTTT. Its protein product is CASSRAGGNQPQHF. The chain links TRBV10-2 to TRBJ1-5, with a tentative D call TRBD1 (5 bases). V lost 5 bases, J lost 2 bases, and 10 bases lay in between. Germline assignment: CDR1 WSHSY and CDR2 SAAADI. The CDR3 sequence is 14 residues long.

The chain uses TRBV7-3 and TRBJ2-7, with 7 bases matching TRBD1. The CDR3 sequence is 16 residues long. After removal of 0 bases from V and 5 bases from J, the junction contained 10 bases not matched to a gene. Germline-derived CDR1 and CDR2 are SGHTA and FQGTGA. CDR3 region: CASSLTGTDLRNEQYF. CDR3 DNA sequence: TGTGCCAGCAGCTTAACGGGGACAGATCTAAGGAACGAGCAGTACTTC.

The chain recombines TRBV7-2 with TRBJ1-6; a weak D match, TRBD1 (5 bases). The V end was cut by 4 bases, the J end by 8 bases, with 15 bases between. The CDR3 runs to 15 residues. Germline CDR1 reads SGHTA; CDR2 reads FQGNSA. Here the CDR3 DNA reads TGTGCCAGCAGCTGGGAGGGACGATTGGATTCACCCCTCCACTTT. The encoded protein is CASSWEGRLDSPLHF.

V and J are TRBV5-1 and TRBJ2-1; D gene uncertain. V was cut by 1 base and J by 7 bases, with 9 bases left in between. This CDR3 contains 13 residues. CDR1 and CDR2 from the germline V gene are SGHRS and YFSETQ. Here the CDR3 reads CASSLNGGNEQFF. Here the CDR3 DNA reads TGCGCCAGCAGCTTGAATGGCGGTAATGAGCAGTTCTTC.

This clone ranks as medium-sized (0.01 to 0.1%). This chain joins TRBV19 and TRBJ2-7; D uncertain. This CDR3 comprises 14 residues. V lost 3 bases and J 0 bases, leaving 9 bases between the germline ends. Germline values: CDR1 LNHDA, CDR2 SQIVND (reference sequence). CDR3 sequence reads: CASSIGGSSYEQYF. The CDR3 DNA follows: TGTGCCAGTAGTATCGGCGGTAGCTCCTACGAGCAGTACTTC.

The chain is built from TRBV4-1 and TRBJ2-3; unclear D gene. The CDR3 loop spans 13 amino acids. Trimming pared 1 base from V and 5 bases from J, leaving 7 bases between. From germline, CDR1 is MGHRA and CDR2 YSYEKL. As DNA, the CDR3 is TGCGCCAGCAGCCAAGCCGGGTTAGATACGCAGTATTTT. Translated: CASSQAGLDTQYF.

The chain employs TRBV6-5 and TRBJ1-1; no reliable D call. Germline lookup yields CDR1 MNHEY and CDR2 SVGAGI. V was pared by 2 bases and J by 2 bases, with 12 bases between. The CDR3 contains 15 residues. For the CDR3, the DNA is TGTGCCAGCAGTTACAAGGAGTTAACCAACACTGAAGCTTTCTTT. The encoded protein is CASSYKELTNTEAFF.

The chain is built from TRBV5-6 and TRBJ1-2; D is perhaps TRBD1 (6 bases). The length of the CDR3 is 14 residues. CDR1 SGHDT and CDR2 YYEEEE come from the germline V gene. Between the trimmed V and J ends, which lost 0 bases and 3 bases, there was a span of 9 bases. The CDR3 reads CASSLVRTDYGYTF. CDR3 nucleotides: TGTGCCAGCAGCTTGGTGAGGACAGACTATGGCTACACCTTC.

This chain links TRBV4-1 with TRBJ2-2, with TRBD1 as a possible D gene (5 bases). The CDR3 has 14 residues. The V and J ends lost 4 bases and 6 bases respectively, with 12 bases between them. Germline V gives CDR1 MGHRA, CDR2 YSYEKL. The CDR3 bases are TGCGCCAGCAGCCCGCAGGGCGCGGCCGGGGAGCTGTTTTTT. Protein sequence: CASSPQGAAGELFF.

This chain uses TRBV9 with TRBJ2-3; possibly TRBD1 for D (6 bases). The CDR3 covers 16 residues. CDR1 and CDR2 (germline): SGDLS, YYNGEE. V was trimmed by 4 bases and J by 0 bases, leaving 15 bases between them. The CDR3: CASSSDRTASTDTQYF. CDR3 in DNA: TGTGCCAGCAGCAGCGACAGGACAGCGAGCACAGATACGCAGTATTTT.